This T cell receptor beta chain was captured by sequencing in a study of neurological immune-mediated disorders. The study, taken as a whole, reports: The repertoires of 18 of 34 multiple sclerosis patients were placed by phylogenetic grouping in a single related-CDR3 cluster, which may be a signature.

This clonotype was observed many times. What it recognizes is unknown. TCRdb ran MiXCR on the 5' RACE reads and lists one entry per CDR3 protein. The sample yields tens of thousands of distinct CDR3 sequences, under 4.5% seen once. CDR1 and CDR2 from the germline V gene are LGHNA and YSLEER. V dropped 8 bases and J dropped 1; count of bases not matched to a gene: 5. CDR3 length: 14 amino acids. The sequence derives from a woman between 50 and 59 years old with multiple sclerosis. The rearrangement uses TRBV4-3 and TRBJ2-7; 10 bases align to TRBD1. Sequenced: PBMCs. CDR3 nucleotides: TGCGCCAGCCGACAGGGGGCTGAGTCCTACGAGCAGTACTTC. Translating gives CASRQGAESYEQYF.